This paragraph covers one T cell receptor (beta chain) sequence. Sorted populations all exceeded 95% purity. The authors reverse transcribed all of the isolated RNA, so sequencing captured expressed TCRB transcripts. Using immunoSEQ multiplex PCR, the repertoire was profiled, and TCRdb retains in-frame clones only, with some absent. The data show roughly 610,000 clones, about 14% seen once. This sample was included in a study of beta chain features in type 1 diabetes. Study summary: Sorted cells numbering around 100,000,000 were examined across all samples.

Germline loops: CDR1 ENHRY, CDR2 SYGVKD. This CDR3 is built from 17 residues. V shed 6 bases and J 1 base; nucleotides not matched to a gene: 7. The TCR was taken from a young man in good health. This rearrangement joins TRBV10-3 to TRBJ2-6; 9 bases align to TRBD1. The sample comprised naive CD4+ T cells from blood. The CDR3 loop reads CAISRQGVGSGANVLTF. CDR3 nucleotides: TGTGCCATCAGCCGACAGGGGGTGGGGTCTGGGGCCAACGTCCTGACTTTC.